Reported below is one T cell receptor beta chain. This entry comes from a study of shared clonotypes between healthy human individuals. Study information: The cohort comprised a couple of women and a few men. Their ages spanned 18 to 49 years.

Germline lookup yields CDR1 GTSNPN and CDR2 SVGIG (reference sequence). The CDR3 loop spans 13 amino acids. Trimming shortened V by 3 bases and J by 6 bases, and 11 bases separated the two germline ends. Assay: immunoSEQ multiplex PCR; the TCRdb copy retains only in-frame clones and omits some. The sample contains more than 2,000,000 clones, around 90% of which appear only once. The V gene is TRBV30, the J gene TRBJ1-4; tentative D call: TRBD1 (5 bases). Sequences were obtained from naive CD4+ T cells sorted from blood. Noted subset: CD45RA+ positively selected. This sequence was found in a man younger than 30 in good health. For the CDR3, the DNA is TGTGCCTGGAGAGGCGACAGCCATGAAAAACTGTTTTTT. It codes for CAWRGDSHEKLFF.